This T cell receptor (beta chain) was sequenced during a study of T cells in Graves' hyperthyroidism and ophthalmopathy. It was RNA transcripts that yielded the amplified TCR beta CDR3 regions. The study used the HTBI primer set for a first-round RT-PCR of the TCR CDR3. TCRdb fed the multiplex PCR reads into MiXCR, producing one record per CDR3 protein. The sample yields around 300,000 distinct CDR3 sequences, about 25% seen once. Per the germline V gene, CDR1 is MNHEY and CDR2 is SVGAGI. V shed 6 bases and J shed 7 bases, with 16 bases lying between them. This CDR3 spans 14 amino acids. This sequence originates from a man aged 35 to 55 with Graves' hyperthyroidism that later progressed to Graves' ophthalmopathy. This rearrangement joins TRBV6-5 to TRBJ1-5, with TRBD1 as a possible D gene (6 bases). The sample taken for sequencing was blood. The CDR3 region is CASSYNRVEQPQHF. The CDR3 nucleotides are TGTGCCAGCAGCTATAACAGGGTAGAGCAGCCCCAGCATTTT.